This TCR beta chain was profiled in a study of T-cell memory formation after mild COVID-19. Study-level background: The two donors had largely donor-specific TCR clusters. Study results and caveats: The SARS-CoV-2 specificity of second-wave clones reaching peak at day 37 remained unverified. Detection of some responders pre-infection suggested pre-existing cross-reactive memory T cells participated.

TCRdb re-called the 5' RACE reads with MiXCR, one entry per CDR3 protein. The sample lists about 130,000 distinct CDR3 sequences, 17% occurring once. This clonotype has only a few counts. Its antigen is currently unknown. The V and J ends lost 1 base and 0 bases respectively, with 9 bases between them. This CDR3 is 15 amino acids long. Germline values: CDR1 SGHTA, CDR2 FQGNSA. What was sequenced was PBMCs or a T cell subset sorted from them (not recorded which). This receptor was identified in a man between 18 and 29 years old who had mild COVID-19 (a few samples of this study predate the infection). Cell type and time point are not known. The chain couples TRBV7-2 to TRBJ1-1; no clear D. CDR3 loop: CASSLDVSLNTEAFF. CDR3 nucleotide sequence: TGTGCCAGCAGCTTAGACGTGAGCTTGAACACTGAAGCTTTCTTT. The entire variable domain, with the rest obtained from reference TRBV7-2 and TRBJ1-1, is as follows: GAGVSQSPSNKVTEKGKDVELRCDPISGHTALYWYRQSLGQGLEFLIYFQGNSAPDKSGLPSDRFSAERTGGSVSTLTIQRTQQEDSAVYLCASSLDVSLNTEAFFGQGTRLTVV.